Sequencing of this T cell receptor beta chain was carried out in a study of T cell changes during pregnancy in multiple sclerosis. Assay: immunoSEQ multiplex PCR; the TCRdb copy retains only in-frame clones and omits some. Of 45,000 to 55,000 clones listed, around 92% were seen once; the top ten hold roughly 0.98%. The CDR3 covers 14 residues. Trimming left V 4 bases short and J 1 base short, with 7 bases between. Germline V gives CDR1 MNHNS, CDR2 SASEGT. The sample here was peripheral blood, taken after pregnancy. V gene TRBV6-1 combines with J gene TRBJ2-2; weak D call: TRBD1 (5 bases). The sequence was obtained from a female donor with multiple sclerosis, enrolled in a pregnancy study. CDR3 region: CASSAGQNTGELFF. As DNA, the CDR3 is TGTGCCAGCAGTGCCGGACAGAACACCGGGGAGCTGTTTTTT.